This T cell receptor (beta chain) is from a study of blood T cells in healthy people across ages (dated by TCRdb to about 2015). About the full investigation: In model experiments, template switching captured about one uniquely barcoded TCR beta cDNA molecule for every two T cells. The study measured age-related changes in TCR beta repertoire diversity using deep sequencing normalized with unique cDNA molecular identifiers. The donors were split into four age groups: young (average roughly 15 years), middle-aged (about 40), aged (approximately 60) and long-lived (roughly 88). Two additional independent replicas of 1 million unique cDNA reads from the same blood draw were analyzed for two donors (one aged 18 to 29 and one aged 80 or older).

Donors were 39 systemically healthy Caucasian individuals from Russia aged about 6 to 100 years. Ten milliliters of peripheral blood were drawn from each donor into EDTA-treated Vacutainer tubes. Ficoll-Paque density-gradient centrifugation was used to isolate PBMCs, with at least 7 million per sample. Trizol reagent was used to extract total RNA from the PBMCs, yielding at least 5.5 micrograms per sample. For every donor, flow cytometry on a PBMC aliquot measured the percentage of naive CD45RAhigh/CD27high T cells. General findings and caveats noted by the study authors: A strong correlation was found between observed TCR beta diversity and the percentage of naive T cells measured by flow cytometry. Because donor CMV infection status was unknown, age-related changes in expanded clonotypes were potentially confounded. As age increased, observed TCR beta diversity per million T cells dropped in a roughly linear way, and a significant reduction was already evident by age roughly 36. Bulk unsorted PBMC profiling prevented conclusive comparison of naive and antigen-experienced compartments. The long-lived group showed more naive CD4+ T cells, fewer expanded clones and increased TCR diversity than the aged group, suggesting age selection. Estimates of total diversity from one million sequenced T cells were regarded as lower bounds and underestimates.

Unmatched junction bases come to 7, with V trimmed by 8 bases and J by 3 bases. The germline V gene (reference sequence) provides CDR1 LNHNV and CDR2 YYDKDF. The CDR3 covers 15 residues, taking in both the cysteine and the phenylalanine. Of the read, only the CDR3 DNA is kept; its 45 bases are in frame from base 1. Turning to this clonotype: Its antigen is not yet known. Base qualities are not at hand, and no much larger clone is one base apart.

Libraries came from 5' RACE. TCRdb records Illumina HiSeq 2500 as the sequencer. A second about 7 to 12 cycle PCR used a sample-barcoded 5' primer and a J-beta primer mix. Each TCR beta cDNA molecule received a unique molecular identifier from a template-switch 5' adaptor carrying 12 random nucleotides. Each sample yielded at least 2.5 million CDR3-containing paired-end reads. All of the RNA was converted into first-strand cDNA using the Mint cDNA synthesis kit, with a TRBC-specific oligonucleotide serving as the primer. Following uracil-DNA glycosylase treatment, all cDNA underwent a first 18-cycle PCR with the universal primers M1SS and BC2_uni_R. In the authors' own workflow: Normalization of each sample was performed by random selection of 1 million high-quality reads, each carrying a distinct molecular identifier. Instead of being binned into consensus sequences, reads that shared molecular identifiers were thrown out. CDR3 identification, clonotype clustering and error correction used MiTCR with a Q25 quality threshold and the strictest error-elimination algorithm. Lower-bound total TCR beta diversity was estimated with a nonparametric unseen species model using Euler transformation. The raw public reads went through TCRdb reprocessing: fastp at Q25, MiXCR clone calling, in-frame beta chains kept. When rows share a CDR3 protein, they turn into one entry using the most common DNA and genes. The V and J calls shown here were made by TCRdb, not taken from the authors' results. The sample data list about 1 million distinct CDR3 sequences, and almost 25% of these were observed just once. Approximately 0.75% of the sample comes from the top ten.

The same data also went into a second study, on T cells of mothers and their children. That second report states: The donors were nine systemically healthy Caucasian individuals, made up of three mothers and their six children. cDNA synthesis consumed the entire amount of extracted RNA, loaded at around 1.5 ug RNA in each 15 ul reaction. Sample barcodes and 2-4 random nucleotides were added via the M1S primer in the second PCR. Each mother yielded over 8.5 million TCR beta CDR3 reads and each child 2.5 million to 3.5 million reads. Thymic selection similarly shapes TCR recombination output in related and unrelated pairs, with minor effect from inherited differences. Normalized repertoire overlap was always slightly but never significantly higher in related than unrelated mother-child pairs. No persistent microchimeric T cell clones were detected, at a sensitivity of around 100 clones per million clonotypes. Deep NGS was used in the study to compare the TCR beta repertoires of mothers and children and to look for features that separate related mother-child pairs from unrelated individuals. On average, the children were about 10 +/- 4 years old, while the mothers were around 40 +/- 4 years old. After adapters were ligated using NEBNext reagents, the libraries underwent 100+100 nt paired-end sequencing on an Illumina HiSeq 2000. To avoid cross-contamination, the mother libraries and the child libraries were prepared a month apart and sequenced in separate runs. For each donor, somewhere between about 450,000 and 2,000,000 distinct TCR beta clonotypes were identified. Naive TCR beta clonotypes were estimated from low-frequency clonotypes matched to each donor's FACS-determined naive share, without sorting.

This clonotype originated in a girl aged 2 to 9 in good health. Source material: blood. The V and J segments used are TRBV15 and TRBJ2-1; TRBD2 aligns with 10 central bases. The CDR3 protein: CATASAGGVYNEQFF. Read as DNA, the sequence is TGTGCCACCGCATCAGCGGGAGGGGTCTACAATGAGCAGTTCTTC.